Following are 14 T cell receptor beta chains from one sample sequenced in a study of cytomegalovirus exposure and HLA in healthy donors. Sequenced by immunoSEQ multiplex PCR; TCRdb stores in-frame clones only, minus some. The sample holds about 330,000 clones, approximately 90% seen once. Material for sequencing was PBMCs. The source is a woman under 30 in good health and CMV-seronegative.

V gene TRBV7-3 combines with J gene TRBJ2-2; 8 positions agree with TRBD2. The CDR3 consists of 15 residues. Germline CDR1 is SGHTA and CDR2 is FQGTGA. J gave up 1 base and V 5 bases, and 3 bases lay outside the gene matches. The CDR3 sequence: CASSPLAGNTGELFF. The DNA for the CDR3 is TGTGCCAGCAGCCCTCTAGCGGGGAACACCGGGGAGCTGTTTTTT.

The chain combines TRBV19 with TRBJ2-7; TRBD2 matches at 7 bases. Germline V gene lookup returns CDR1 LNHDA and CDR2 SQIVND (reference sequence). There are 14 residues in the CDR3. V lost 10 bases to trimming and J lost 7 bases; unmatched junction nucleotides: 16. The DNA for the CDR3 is TGTGCCACCGCCGGATGGGAGGGCTTGGGAGAGCAGTACTTC. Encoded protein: CATAGWEGLGEQYF. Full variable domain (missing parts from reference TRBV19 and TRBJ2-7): DGGITQSPKYLFRKEGQNVTLSCEQNLNHDAMYWYRQDPGQGLRLIYYSQIVNDFQKGDIAEGYSVSREKKESFPLTVTSAQKNPTAFYLCATAGWEGLGEQYFGPGTRLTVT.

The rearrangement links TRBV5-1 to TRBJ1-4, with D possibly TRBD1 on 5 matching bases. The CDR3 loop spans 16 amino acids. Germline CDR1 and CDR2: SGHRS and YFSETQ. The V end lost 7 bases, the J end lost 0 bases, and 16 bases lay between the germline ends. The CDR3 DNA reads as TGCGCCAGCGGGGCGGGAGCCCTTGCAACTAATGAAAAACTGTTTTTT. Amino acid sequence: CASGAGALATNEKLFF.

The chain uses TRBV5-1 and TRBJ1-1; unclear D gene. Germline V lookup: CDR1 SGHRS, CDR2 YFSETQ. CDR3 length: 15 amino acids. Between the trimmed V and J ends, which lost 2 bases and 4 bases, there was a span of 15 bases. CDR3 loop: CASSFDYSSGTEAFF. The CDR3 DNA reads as TGCGCCAGCAGCTTTGATTACTCCTCAGGCACTGAAGCTTTCTTT.

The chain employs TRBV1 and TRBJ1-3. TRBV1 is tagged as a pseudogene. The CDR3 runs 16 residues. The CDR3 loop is CTSSQPTKSSGNTIYF. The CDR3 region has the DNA TGCACCAGCAGCCAACCCACGAAGAGCTCTGGAAACACCATATATTTT.

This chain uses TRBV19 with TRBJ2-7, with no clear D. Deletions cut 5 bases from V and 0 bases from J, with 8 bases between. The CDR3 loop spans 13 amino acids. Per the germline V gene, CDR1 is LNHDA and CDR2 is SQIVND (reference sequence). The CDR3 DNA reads TGTGCCAGTAGTCCCCCAGGCTCCTACGAGCAGTACTTC. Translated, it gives CASSPPGSYEQYF.

CDR3 coding DNA: TGTGCCAGCAGTACATCCTACCTCCAGGGAAGGGAGACCCAGTACTTC. Translating it yields CASSTSYLQGRETQYF. The chain links TRBV25-1 to TRBJ2-5; D might be TRBD1 (5 bases). The length of the CDR3 is 16 residues. Germline CDR1 reads MGHDK; CDR2 reads SYGVNS. Trimming cost V 5 bases and J 5 bases, with 21 bases left between them.

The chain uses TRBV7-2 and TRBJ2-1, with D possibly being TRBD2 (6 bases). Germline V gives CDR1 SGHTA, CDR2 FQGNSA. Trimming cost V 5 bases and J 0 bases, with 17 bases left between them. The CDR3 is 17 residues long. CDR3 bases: TGTGCCAGCAGCCGGGCCCCTAGCGCCAGCTCCTACAATGAGCAGTTCTTC. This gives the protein CASSRAPSASSYNEQFF.

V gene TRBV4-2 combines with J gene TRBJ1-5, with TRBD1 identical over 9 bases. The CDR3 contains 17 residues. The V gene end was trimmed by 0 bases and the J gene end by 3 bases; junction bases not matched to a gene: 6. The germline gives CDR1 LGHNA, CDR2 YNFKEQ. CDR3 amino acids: CASSQDWTGELNQPQHF. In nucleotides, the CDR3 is TGTGCCAGCAGCCAAGATTGGACAGGGGAACTCAATCAGCCCCAGCATTTT.

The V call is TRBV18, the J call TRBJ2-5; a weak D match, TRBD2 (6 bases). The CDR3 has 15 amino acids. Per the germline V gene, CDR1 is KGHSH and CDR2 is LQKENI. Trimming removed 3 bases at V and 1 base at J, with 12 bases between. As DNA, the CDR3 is TGTGCCAGCTCACCCGGTAGCGGAACCCAAGAGACCCAGTACTTC. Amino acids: CASSPGSGTQETQYF.

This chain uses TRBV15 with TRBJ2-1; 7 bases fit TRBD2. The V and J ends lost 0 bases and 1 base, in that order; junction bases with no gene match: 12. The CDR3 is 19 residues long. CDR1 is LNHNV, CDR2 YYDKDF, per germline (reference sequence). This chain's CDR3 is CATSRDRLGASGSYNEQFF. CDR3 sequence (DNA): TGTGCCACCAGCAGAGATCGCCTTGGGGCTAGCGGATCCTACAATGAGCAGTTCTTC.

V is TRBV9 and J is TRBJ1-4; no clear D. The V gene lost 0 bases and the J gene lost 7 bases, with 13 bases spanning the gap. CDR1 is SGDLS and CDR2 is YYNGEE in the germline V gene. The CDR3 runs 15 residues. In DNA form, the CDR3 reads TGTGCCAGCAGCGTAGATGAGGGTCTCGGTGAAAAACTGTTTTTT. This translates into CASSVDEGLGEKLFF.

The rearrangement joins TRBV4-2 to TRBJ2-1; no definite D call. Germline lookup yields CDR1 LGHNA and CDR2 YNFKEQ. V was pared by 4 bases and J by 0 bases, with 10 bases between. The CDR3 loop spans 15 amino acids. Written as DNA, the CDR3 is TGTGCCAGCAGCCCCTCCTACCTCTCCTACAATGAGCAGTTCTTC. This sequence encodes CASSPSYLSYNEQFF.

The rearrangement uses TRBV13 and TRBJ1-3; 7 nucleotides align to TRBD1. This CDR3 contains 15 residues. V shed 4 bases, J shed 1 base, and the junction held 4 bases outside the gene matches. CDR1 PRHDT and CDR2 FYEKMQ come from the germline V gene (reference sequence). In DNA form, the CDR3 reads TGTGCCAGCAGCTGGGAGACAGGGTCTGGAAACACCATATATTTT. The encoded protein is CASSWETGSGNTIYF. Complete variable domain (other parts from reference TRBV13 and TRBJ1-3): AAGVIQSPRHLIKEKRETATLKCYPIPRHDTVYWYQQGPGQDPQFLISFYEKMQSDKGSIPDRFSAQQFSDYHSELNMSSLELGDSALYFCASSWETGSGNTIYFGEGSWLTVV.